The 12 T cell receptor beta chains in this list originate from one sample, sequenced in a study of T cells in Graves' hyperthyroidism and ophthalmopathy. TCR beta CDR3 regions were amplified from RNA transcripts. TCR CDR3 regions were first amplified by RT-PCR with HTBI primers. TCRdb re-called the multiplex PCR reads through MiXCR, storing one row per CDR3 protein. The table has 500,000 or so distinct CDR3 sequences, 17% seen once. The sequenced sample was blood. The receptor source for this set is a woman aged 18-29 years with Graves' ophthalmopathy.

This chain connects TRBV30 to TRBJ2-2, with 10 bases lining up with TRBD2. Germline V gene sequence: CDR1 GTSNPN, CDR2 SVGIG (reference sequence). With 5 bases clipped from V and 4 bases from J, the junction kept 4 bases outside the gene matches. CDR3 length: 14 amino acids. The CDR3 DNA follows: TGTGCCTGGCTAGCGGGAGCGGCCACCGGGGAGCTGTTTTTT. It codes for CAWLAGAATGELFF. The full variable domain, rest sourced from reference TRBV30 and TRBJ2-2, is SQTIHQWPATLVQPVGSPLSLECTVEGTSNPNLYWYRQAAGRGLQLLFYSVGIGQISSEVPQNLSASRPQDRQFILSSKKLLLSDSGFYLCAWLAGAATGELFFGEGSRLTVL.

For this clonotype: This may stem from a read error, because a much larger clone lies one nucleotide away. CDR3 nucleotides: TGTGCCAGCAGCTTAGATAGGAGAGTGAACACTGAAGCTTTCTTT. Protein: CASSLDRRVNTEAFF. This chain connects TRBV7-8 to TRBJ1-1, with D unclear. V lost 1 base to trimming and J lost 0 bases, with 9 bases between them. Germline CDR1 reads SGHVS; CDR2 reads FQNEAQ. The length of the CDR3 is 15 residues.

This clonotype was observed a handful of times. This rearrangement joins TRBV6-1 to TRBJ2-7; no definite D call. Germline-derived CDR1 and CDR2 are MNHNS and SASEGT. V was clipped by 2 bases and J by 2 bases, with 13 bases between them. There are 15 residues in the CDR3. The CDR3 here is CASSERQKPTYEQYF. CDR3 DNA sequence: TGTGCCAGCAGTGAAAGACAAAAACCGACCTACGAGCAGTACTTC.

In this sample, this clonotype turned up many times. This chain joins TRBV12-3 or TRBV12-4 and TRBJ1-5; no reliable D call. V lost 3 bases and J lost 3, with 6 bases in between. This CDR3 spans 13 amino acids. Here the CDR3 DNA reads TGTGCCAGCAGTTTCCGTAACAATCAGCCCCAGCATTTT. This codes for CASSFRNNQPQHF.

The J gene is TRBJ1-6, the V gene TRBV28; D unresolved. The germline V gene encodes CDR1 MDHEN and CDR2 SYDVKM. The CDR3 is 14 amino acids. V dropped 3 bases and J dropped 5 bases, with 8 bases sitting between them. CDR3 sequence reads: CASSFPRNNSPLHF. Written as DNA, the CDR3 is TGTGCCAGCAGTTTCCCACGAAATAATTCACCCCTCCACTTT.

The sample holds a few counts of this clonotype. V is TRBV6-1 and J is TRBJ1-1; 8 nucleotides align to TRBD1. Unmatched junction bases numbered 9, after V lost 5 bases and J lost 1 base. CDR1 is MNHNS and CDR2 is SASEGT in the germline V gene. CDR3 length: 16 residues. The CDR3 reads CASSTSETGANTEAFF. The CDR3 bases are TGTGCCAGCAGTACCTCTGAGACAGGGGCGAACACTGAAGCTTTCTTT.

This chain connects TRBV30 to TRBJ2-3; unclear D gene. CDR1 is GTSNPN, CDR2 SVGIG, per germline (reference sequence). Trimming left V 5 bases short and J 6 bases short, with 15 bases between. The CDR3 has 13 residues. The chain's CDR3 is CAWARNTIDTQYF. The CDR3, as DNA: TGTGCCTGGGCCCGGAATACTATCGATACGCAGTATTTT.

The table lists this clonotype with many counts. The chain recombines TRBV12-3 or TRBV12-4 with TRBJ2-3; 11 bases line up with TRBD2. J gave up 5 bases and V 3 bases, and 7 bases lay outside the gene matches. The CDR3 has 16 amino acids. Here the CDR3 reads CASSFPSGGIGDTQYF. CDR3 bases: TGTGCCAGCAGTTTTCCTAGCGGGGGGATCGGAGATACGCAGTATTTT.

The V call is TRBV19, the J call TRBJ1-1; D gene uncertain. CDR1 and CDR2 from the germline V gene are LNHDA and SQIVND (reference sequence). V was cut by 5 bases and J by 4 bases, with 11 bases left in between. This CDR3 is built from 13 residues. DNA for the CDR3: TGTGCCAGTAGTCGGGCTGGGGTCACTGAAGCTTTCTTT. Protein: CASSRAGVTEAFF. The variable domain in full, completed from reference TRBV19 and TRBJ1-1, reads DGGITQSPKYLFRKEGQNVTLSCEQNLNHDAMYWYRQDPGQGLRLIYYSQIVNDFQKGDIAEGYSVSREKKESFPLTVTSAQKNPTAFYLCASSRAGVTEAFFGQGTRLTVV.

This clonotype was seen ten or more times. The chain links TRBV20-1 to TRBJ2-7; 7 bases align to TRBD1. Germline V CDR1 and CDR2: DFQATT, SNEGSKA (reference sequence). Trimming removed 4 bases from V and 7 bases from J; junction bases left unmatched: 10. The CDR3 runs 13 residues. The DNA for the CDR3 is TGCAGTGCTACTCCACAGGGGCCGAGGGAGCAGTACTTC. Translation gives CSATPQGPREQYF.

The chain employs TRBV12-3 or TRBV12-4 and TRBJ2-4, with TRBD1 identical over 10 bases. The V and J ends lost 6 bases and 4 bases, in that order; junction bases with no gene match: 6. The length of the CDR3 is 15 residues. CDR3 loop: CASSLDRGIKNIQYF. In DNA form, the CDR3 reads TGTGCCAGCAGCCTGGACAGGGGGATTAAAAACATTCAGTACTTC.

The rearrangement links TRBV15 to TRBJ1-1; possibly TRBD1 for D (6 bases). The CDR3 runs 15 residues. Germline values: CDR1 LNHNV, CDR2 YYDKDF (reference sequence). Trimming took off 0 bases at V and 6 bases at J, with 14 bases between the two ends. The chain's CDR3 is CATSRDLGAGAEAFF. The CDR3 bases are TGTGCCACCAGCAGAGATTTGGGGGCTGGGGCTGAAGCTTTCTTT.